Here is one T cell receptor (beta chain) with its context. Antigen: not known. This record comes from a study of T-cell memory formation after mild COVID-19. The wider study: TCR clusters were largely donor specific.

Notes on the study in general: Pre-infection memory carried some responding clones, suggesting that cross-reactive memory joined. Clones that contracted clustered mainly in CM and EM if CD4+ and in EMRA if CD8+.

TCRdb called the 5' RACE reads again in MiXCR, with one record for every CDR3 protein. This sample carries about 560,000 distinct CDR3 sequences, about a sixth of them seen once, and the ten largest clones take 12%. The sample taken for sequencing was PBMCs or a T cell subset sorted from them (not recorded which). This clonotype originated in an adult woman who had mild COVID-19 (a few samples of this study predate the infection). Cell type and time point are not known.

The CDR3 region has the DNA TGTGCCAGCAGCCAATCCTCTAGCGGGGAAGAGACCCAGTACTTC. Translation gives CASSQSSSGEETQYF. J is TRBJ2-5 and V is TRBV9; 9 nucleotides match TRBD2. Unmatched junction bases numbered 7, after V lost 4 bases and J lost 3 bases. Germline CDR1 is SGDLS and CDR2 is YYNGEE. The CDR3 loop spans 15 amino acids.